The 6 T cell receptor beta chains reported below all come from one sample, sequenced in a study of T-cell memory formation after mild COVID-19. MiXCR, applied by TCRdb to the 5' RACE reads, yields one record per CDR3 protein. The sample consists of about 250,000 distinct CDR3 sequences, approximately 15% of them appearing once. The sample comprised PBMCs or a T cell subset sorted from them (not recorded which). These receptor sequences come from an adult woman who had mild COVID-19 (a few samples of this study predate the infection). Cell type and time point are not known.

As to this clonotype: This could be a read error, since a much larger clone is one nucleotide away. The chain recombines TRBV3-1 with TRBJ2-5; D ambiguous. Trimming took 3 bases from V and 5 from J, leaving 1 base between them. The CDR3 runs to 10 residues. CDR1 is LGHDT, CDR2 YNNKEL, per germline (reference sequence). In DNA, the CDR3 is TGTGCCAGCAGCCATGAGACCCAGTACTTC. This sequence encodes CASSHETQYF.

The chain is built from TRBV7-9 and TRBJ2-5, with 10 nucleotides matching TRBD1. The CDR3 covers 15 residues. V lost 5 bases, J lost 4 bases, and 7 bases stayed unmatched. Germline-derived CDR1 and CDR2 are SEHNR and FQNEAQ (reference sequence). The chain's CDR3 is CASSHGTGVGETQYF. The CDR3 DNA follows: TGTGCCAGCAGCCACGGGACAGGGGTAGGAGAGACCCAGTACTTC.

This clonotype was seen only a few times. This chain uses TRBV7-9 with TRBJ2-3; 8 nucleotides match TRBD1. There are 17 residues in the CDR3. CDR1 SEHNR and CDR2 FQNEAQ come from the germline V gene (reference sequence). The V and J ends lost 0 bases and 3 bases, in that order; junction bases with no gene match: 8. The CDR3: CASSLAFSGGGTDTQYF. The CDR3 DNA sequence: TGTGCCAGCAGCTTAGCCTTTTCAGGGGGCGGGACAGATACGCAGTATTTT.

The chain uses TRBV7-9 and TRBJ1-5, with D hard to call. The length of the CDR3 is 14 residues. Trimming removed 2 bases from V and 1 base from J, with 6 bases in between. Germline lookup yields CDR1 SEHNR and CDR2 FQNEAQ (reference sequence). The CDR3 nucleotides read TGTGCCAGCAGCTTATTAGGAAGCAATCAGCCCCAGCATTTT. This gives the protein CASSLLGSNQPQHF.

The chain carries TRBV25-1 and TRBJ2-1; D gene unclear. The CDR3 totals 14 residues. Per germline, CDR1 MGHDK and CDR2 SYGVNS. V was clipped by 5 bases and J by 3 bases, with 11 bases between them. The CDR3 reads CASSQSDFYNEQFF. Here the CDR3 DNA reads TGTGCCAGCAGTCAGTCCGACTTCTACAATGAGCAGTTCTTC.

The V gene is TRBV19, the J gene TRBJ2-6; D unresolved. Germline CDR1 LNHDA, CDR2 SQIVND (reference sequence). V gave up 10 bases and J gave up 0 bases, with 10 bases separating them. The CDR3 totals 14 residues. Written as DNA, the CDR3 is TGTGCCACCCTTTCCCGCTCTGGGGCCAACGTCCTGACTTTC. This encodes CATLSRSGANVLTF.